Listed below are T cell receptor beta chains from one sample, sequenced in a study of blood T cell repertoires in COVID-19. Generated by immunoSEQ multiplex PCR, the TCRdb table keeps only in-frame clones and is missing some. The data show around 95,000 clones, around four fifths seen once. Sequenced: peripheral blood. The receptor source for this set is a man between 65 and 85 years old with active or convalescent COVID-19. The CDR3 runs from the conserved cysteine through the conserved F or W. Rows give clone size only sometimes, using once, few, many, or a class for an expanded clone.

V gene	J gene	clone size	CDR3 protein
TRBV7-3	TRBJ2-5	few	CASSFGGRGETQYF
TRBV24-1	TRBJ2-3	-	CATRGLRGTGRTDTQYF
TRBV2	TRBJ2-7	-	CASDRDSHEQYF
TRBV7-6	TRBJ2-7	-	CASSSDSLGEQYF
TRBV14	TRBJ2-1	-	CASSQEPGNNEQFF
TRBV30	TRBJ1-5	-	CAWSVRTYNQPQHF
TRBV6-5	TRBJ1-2	-	CASSLAGETSYGYTF
TRBV14	TRBJ2-7	many	CASSPDLAGFYEQYF
TRBV3-1/TRBV3-2	TRBJ1-1	-	CASSPLPSGNTEAFF
TRBV12-5	TRBJ1-2	-	CASGALEGPIEKWIGYTF
TRBV15	TRBJ1-1	-	CATSRDSRGTEAFF
TRBV11-3	TRBJ2-1	-	CASSLDGGGGAYNEQFF
TRBV12-3/TRBV12-4	TRBJ2-1	-	CATGRGEQFF